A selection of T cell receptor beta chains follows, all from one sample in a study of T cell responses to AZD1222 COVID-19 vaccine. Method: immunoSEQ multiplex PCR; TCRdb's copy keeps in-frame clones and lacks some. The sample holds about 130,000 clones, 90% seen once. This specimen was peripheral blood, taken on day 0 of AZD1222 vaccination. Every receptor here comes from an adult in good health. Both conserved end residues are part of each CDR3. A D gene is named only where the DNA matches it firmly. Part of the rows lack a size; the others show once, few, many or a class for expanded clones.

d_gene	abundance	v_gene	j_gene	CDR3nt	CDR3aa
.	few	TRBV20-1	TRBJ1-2	TGCAGTGCTAGTCAGACCACTAACTATGGCTACACCTTC	CSASQTTNYGYTF
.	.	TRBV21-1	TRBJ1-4	TGTGCCAGCAGCAAATCTTCGGCCTCCACTAAACTGTTTTTT	CASSKSSASTKLFF
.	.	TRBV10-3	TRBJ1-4	TGTGCCATCAGGGGCGCGCAAGACTCAAATGAAAAACTGTTTTTT	CAIRGAQDSNEKLFF
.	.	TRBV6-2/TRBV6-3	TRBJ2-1	TGTGCCAGCAGTATGGAAGACGGATCCCCCTACAATGAGCAGTTCTTC	CASSMEDGSPYNEQFF
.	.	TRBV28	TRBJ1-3	TGTGCCAGCACTCCGGGATCTAACTCTGGAAACACCATATATTTT	CASTPGSNSGNTIYF
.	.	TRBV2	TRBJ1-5	TGTGCCAGCAGTGATCTGGGGGTTTTAAGTCAGCCCCAGCATTTT	CASSDLGVLSQPQHF
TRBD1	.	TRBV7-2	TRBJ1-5	TGTGCCAGCAGCAGGGGGCGCGTTGATCAGCCCCAGCATTTT	CASSRGRVDQPQHF
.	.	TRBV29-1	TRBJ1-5	TGCAGCGCCTCAAACCGGGCCACAGGAGAGTCCCAGCATTTT	CSASNRATGESQHF
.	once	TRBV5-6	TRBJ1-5	TGTGCCAGCAGCTCCAAAGGGGGTGGCGGTAATCAGCCCCAGCATTTT	CASSSKGGGGNQPQHF
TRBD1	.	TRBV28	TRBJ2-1	TGTGCCAGCAGTCGCGGGACAGGGGAATACAATGAGCAGTTCTTC	CASSRGTGEYNEQFF
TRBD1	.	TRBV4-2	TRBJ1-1	TGTGCCAGCAGCCAAGATAGGGGGCCCATGAACACTGAAGCTTTCTTT	CASSQDRGPMNTEAFF
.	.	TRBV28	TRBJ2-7	TGTGCCAGCAGTGGGAATTACGAGCAGTACTTC	CASSGNYEQYF
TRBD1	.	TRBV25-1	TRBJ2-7	TGTGCCAGCAGTGATCCCAAGGACAGGGGGCTCTACGAGCAGTACTTC	CASSDPKDRGLYEQYF
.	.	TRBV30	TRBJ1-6	TGTGCCTGGAGGAGGGACCGCGCGAGGAATTCACCCCTCCACTTT	CAWRRDRARNSPLHF
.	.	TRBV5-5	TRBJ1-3	TGTGCCAGCAGTTTAACAGGGACATCTGGAAACACCATATATTTT	CASSLTGTSGNTIYF
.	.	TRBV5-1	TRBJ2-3	TGCGCCAGCAGCTTGGTGGGACAACGGACAGATACGCAGTATTTT	CASSLVGQRTDTQYF
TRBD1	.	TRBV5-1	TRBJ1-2	TGCGCCAGCAGCTTGGCGGGGACAGGGCCCCTCTATGGCTACACCTTC	CASSLAGTGPLYGYTF
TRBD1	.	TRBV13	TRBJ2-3	TGTGCCAGCAGCTATCGGACAGGGGGGAGTACAGATACGCAGTATTTT	CASSYRTGGSTDTQYF
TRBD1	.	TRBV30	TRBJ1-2	TGTGCCTGGACAGGGATCGAGGGGACAGGGGGCCTCTATGGCTACACCTTC	CAWTGIEGTGGLYGYTF
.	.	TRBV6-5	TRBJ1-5	TGTGCCAGCAGTTATGGTCCAGGGGGCAATCAGCCCCAGCATTTT	CASSYGPGGNQPQHF
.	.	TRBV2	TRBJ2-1	TGTGCCAGCAGTGGAGAGACCGGGGGTGAGCAGTTCTTC	CASSGETGGEQFF
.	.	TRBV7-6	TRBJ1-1	TGTGCCAGCAGCTTATCCAACAGCAACACTGAAGCTTTCTTT	CASSLSNSNTEAFF
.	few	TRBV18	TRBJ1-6	TGTGCCAGCTCACCCAGTGAAAGGAGCTCCTATAATTCACCCCTCCACTTT	CASSPSERSSYNSPLHF
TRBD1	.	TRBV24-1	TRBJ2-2	TGTGCCACCAGTGACTCGGGACAGGGGTACACCGGGGAGCTGTTTTTT	CATSDSGQGYTGELFF
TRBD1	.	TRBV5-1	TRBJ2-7	TGCGCCAGCAGCTTGGAAGGACAGGGGGCCTACGAGCAGTACTTC	CASSLEGQGAYEQYF
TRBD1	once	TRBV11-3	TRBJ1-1	TGTGCCAGCAGCAGCGGGACAGCGTCTGAAGCTTTCTTT	CASSSGTASEAFF
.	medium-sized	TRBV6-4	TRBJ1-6	TGTGCCAGCAGTGACAGGGATAATTCACCCCTCCACTTT	CASSDRDNSPLHF
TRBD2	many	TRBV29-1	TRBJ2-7	TGCAGCGTTGGAAACGGGGAGGGCTACGAGCAGTACTTC	CSVGNGEGYEQYF
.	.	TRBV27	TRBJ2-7	TGTGCCAGCAAACAGCTAAACAGCTACGAGCAGTACTTC	CASKQLNSYEQYF
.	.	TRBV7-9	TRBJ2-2	TGTGCCAGCAGCTCCCCATGGACCGGGAGCAACACCGGGGAGCTGTTTTTT	CASSSPWTGSNTGELFF
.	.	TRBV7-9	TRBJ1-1	TGTGCCAGCAGCGGCGGGGGGGCTATGAACACTGAAGCTTTCTTT	CASSGGGAMNTEAFF
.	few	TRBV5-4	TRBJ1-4	TGTGCCAGCAGCCCGGACCCCGGGAGGGGGGCAAATGAAAAACTGTTTTTT	CASSPDPGRGANEKLFF
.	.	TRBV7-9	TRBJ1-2	TGTGCCAGCGGATTGGGGGACTATGGCTACACCTTC	CASGLGDYGYTF
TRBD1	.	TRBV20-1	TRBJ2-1	TGCAGTGCTAGTAACAGGGGTACACACAATGAGCAGTTCTTC	CSASNRGTHNEQFF
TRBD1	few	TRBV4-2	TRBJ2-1	TGTGCCAGCAGCCAGACGCCGGGACAGGGCTACAATGAGCAGTTCTTC	CASSQTPGQGYNEQFF
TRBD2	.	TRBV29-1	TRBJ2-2	TGCAGCGTTGGCCTTGGGGGGGTCCTCCTTTCCGGGGAGCTGTTTTTT	CSVGLGGVLLSGELFF
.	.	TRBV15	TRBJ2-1	TGTGCCACCAGCATAGGCAGGGTCGGCAATGAGCAGTTCTTC	CATSIGRVGNEQFF
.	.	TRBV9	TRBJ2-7	TGTGCCAGCAGCACCACAGCGGGCCCCTACGAGCAGTACTTC	CASSTTAGPYEQYF
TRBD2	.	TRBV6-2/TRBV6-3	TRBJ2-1	TGTGCCAGCAGCCAGAGACTAGCGGGGGGCTATGAGCAGTTCTTC	CASSQRLAGGYEQFF
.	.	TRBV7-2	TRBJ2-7	TGTGCCGCCGGGCAGGCCTCCTACGAGCAGTACTTC	CAAGQASYEQYF
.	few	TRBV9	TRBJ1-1	TGTGCCAGCAGCGTAGAAACAGCCACTGAAGCTTTCTTT	CASSVETATEAFF
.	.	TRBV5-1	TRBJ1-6	TGCGCCAGCAGCTTGGAGGGGGATTCACCCCTCCACTTT	CASSLEGDSPLHF
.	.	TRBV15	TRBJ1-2	TGTGCCACCAGCAGAGACACTAAGTCCCTCGAACTATATGGCTACACCTTC	CATSRDTKSLELYGYTF
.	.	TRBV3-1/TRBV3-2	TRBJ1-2	TGTGCCAGCAGCCAAGGGAAAGGACCGGAGGGTGGCTACACCTTC	CASSQGKGPEGGYTF
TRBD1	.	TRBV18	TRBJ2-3	TGTGCCAGCTCACCCACGGGACAGGGTAACACAGATACGCAGTATTTT	CASSPTGQGNTDTQYF
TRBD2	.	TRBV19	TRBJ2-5	TGTGCCAGTAGGACTAGCGGGGCGTACCAAGAGACCCAGTACTTC	CASRTSGAYQETQYF
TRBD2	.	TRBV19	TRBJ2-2	TGTGCCAGTAGTATGATGCTAGCGGGGCCCACCGGGGAGCTGTTTTTT	CASSMMLAGPTGELFF
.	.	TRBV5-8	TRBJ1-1	TGTGCCAGCAGCTTGTTTCAGGGCACTGAAGCTTTCTTT	CASSLFQGTEAFF
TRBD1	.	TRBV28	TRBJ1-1	TGTGCCAGCAGTTTGACAGGGGGAGCTGAAGCTTTCTTT	CASSLTGGAEAFF
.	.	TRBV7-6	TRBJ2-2	TGTGCCAGCAGCTTAGGGGCAGGGGTAACCGGGGAGCTGTTTTTT	CASSLGAGVTGELFF
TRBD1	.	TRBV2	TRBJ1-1	TGTGCCAGCAGTGACCAACAGGGGAATATGGGTGAAGCTTTCTTT	CASSDQQGNMGEAFF
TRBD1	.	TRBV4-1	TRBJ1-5	TGCGCCAGCAGCCAAGAAGGGACAGGGGTTACGACCCAGCATTTT	CASSQEGTGVTTQHF
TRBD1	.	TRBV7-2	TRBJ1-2	TGTGCCAGCAGCCCGGGACAGACCAACTATGGCTACACCTTC	CASSPGQTNYGYTF
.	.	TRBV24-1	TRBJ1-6	TGTGCCACCAGTGATGGGTACCCCCTCTATAATTCACCCCTCCACTTT	CATSDGYPLYNSPLHF